The clone carrying this TCR beta chain was detected a few times. Its target is unknown. The V end was cut by 2 bases, the J end by 9 bases, with 17 bases between. Germline V lookup: CDR1 MNHEY, CDR2 SMNVEV (reference sequence). The CDR3 consists of 15 residues. The sample is drawn from a study of blood T cells in healthy people across ages. In the study overall: When template switching was applied, about one barcoded beta molecule was captured per two T cells.

Primers used in a second PCR of roughly 7 to 11 cycles were a sample-barcoded 5' primer and a J-beta primer mix. TCRdb re-analysed the 5' RACE reads in MiXCR, keeping a single row per CDR3 protein. The sample yields fewer than 900,000 distinct CDR3 sequences, about 42% seen once. Notes on the study in general: Estimated diversity, derived from one million T cells, was regarded as an underestimate.

Sequences were obtained from blood. This chain links TRBV27 with TRBJ2-1; weak D call: TRBD1 (6 bases). This receptor was obtained from an older woman in good health. CDR3 protein: CASSLSGQGNGEQFF. The CDR3 bases are TGTGCCAGCAGTTTAAGCGGTCAGGGGAACGGTGAGCAGTTCTTC.